This T cell receptor (beta chain) was sequenced in a study of OX40 agonist ivuxolimab in advanced cancers. The wider study: The patients' treatment was ivuxolimab, an agonistic anti-OX40 (CD134) antibody.

The CDR3 loop spans 15 amino acids. The V gene lost 5 bases and the J gene lost 2 bases, with 14 bases spanning the gap. The germline V gene encodes CDR1 LNHNV and CDR2 YYDKDF (reference sequence). A word on this clone: No antigen is known for it.

The table came from immunoSEQ multiplex PCR; TCRdb's copy has only in-frame clones and leaves some out. Counted here are around 54,000 clones, roughly 94% occurring once; the ten biggest clones make up around 12%. Overall study findings and caveats: There were, on average, more expanded clones in CD8+ T cells than in CD4+.

The chain combines TRBV15 with TRBJ2-3; the D call may be TRBD1 or TRBD2 (6 bases each). The TCR originated in an adult with an advanced solid tumor such as melanoma, head and neck, liver or kidney cancer. The sample consisted of CD4+ or CD8+ T cells sorted from blood, taken in a trial of the OX40 agonist ivuxolimab. The CDR3 is CATSRGPGVTDTQYF. For the CDR3, the DNA is TGTGCCACCAGCCGGGGGCCAGGGGTCACAGATACGCAGTATTTT.